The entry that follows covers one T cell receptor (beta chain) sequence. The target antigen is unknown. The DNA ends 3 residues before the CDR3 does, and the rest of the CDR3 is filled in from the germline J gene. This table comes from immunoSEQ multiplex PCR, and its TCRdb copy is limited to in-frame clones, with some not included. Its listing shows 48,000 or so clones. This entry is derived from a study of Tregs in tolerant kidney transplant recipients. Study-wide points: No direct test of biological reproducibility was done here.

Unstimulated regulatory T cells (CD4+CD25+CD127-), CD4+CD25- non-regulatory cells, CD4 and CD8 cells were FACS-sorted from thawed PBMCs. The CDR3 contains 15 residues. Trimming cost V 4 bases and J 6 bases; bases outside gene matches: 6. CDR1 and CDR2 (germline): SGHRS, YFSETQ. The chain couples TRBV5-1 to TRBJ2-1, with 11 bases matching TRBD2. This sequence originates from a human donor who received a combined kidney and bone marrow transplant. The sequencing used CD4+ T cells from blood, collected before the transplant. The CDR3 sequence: CASSQLAGVSNEQFF. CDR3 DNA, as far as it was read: TGCGCCAGCAGCCAACTAGCGGGAGTCAGCAATGAG. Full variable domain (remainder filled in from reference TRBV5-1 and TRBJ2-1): KAGVTQTPRYLIKTRGQQVTLSCSPISGHRSVSWYQQTPGQGLQFLFEYFSETQRNKGNFPGRFSGRQFSNSRSEMNVSTLELGDSALYLCASSQLAGVSNEQFFGPGTRLTVL.